Listed below are T cell receptor beta chains from one sample, sequenced in a study of metastatic and nonmetastatic thyroid tumors. TCRdb re-called clones via MiXCR from the PCR reads. Of tens of thousands of clones listed, 25% to 35% are singletons. The sequenced sample consisted of blood. The receptors originated from a female donor with papillary thyroid cancer or a benign thyroid nodule (not recorded which). Some clones in this sample may be carry-over from other donors' samples. The CDR3 runs from the conserved cysteine through the conserved F or W. Each record gives: V gene, clone size, D gene, J gene, CDR3 DNA, CDR3 protein. The D gene is left open where the match is weak. Size tells how often a clone was seen (once, few, many) or the class of an expanded clone, and some rows leave it out.

>TRBV11-1|many|-|TRBJ2-2
TGTGCCAGCAGCCAGGGACAACACACCGGGGAGCTGTTTTTT
CASSQGQHTGELFF
>TRBV2|few|-|TRBJ1-6
TGTGCCAGCAGTGAAGATTATAATTCACCCCTCCACTTT
CASSEDYNSPLHF
>TRBV3-1|many|TRBD2|TRBJ2-3
TGTGCCAGCAGCCTTACTAGCGACGTTGATACGCAGTATTTT
CASSLTSDVDTQYF
>TRBV10-3|many|TRBD1|TRBJ1-1
TGTGCCATCAGCCTGCACGTCCCGGGACAGGGGATTGAAGCTTTCTTT
CAISLHVPGQGIEAFF
>TRBV27|few|-|TRBJ2-6
TGTGCCAGCGCCCCACTAGGCTCTGGGGCCAACGTCCTGACTTTC
CASAPLGSGANVLTF
>TRBV6-1|many|-|TRBJ2-7
TGTGCCAGCAGGGCCGGGCTAGTCCCCTACGAGCAGTACTTC
CASRAGLVPYEQYF
>TRBV11-3|many|-|TRBJ2-1
TGTGCCAGCAGCTTAGCCAATGAGCAGTTCTTC
CASSLANEQFF
>TRBV7-6|-|TRBD2|TRBJ2-1
TGTGCCAGCAGCTCCTGGACTAGCGTCTTATACAATGAGCAGTTCTTC
CASSSWTSVLYNEQFF
>TRBV12-3/TRBV12-4|few|-|TRBJ2-7
TGTGCCAGCGGATATGGGAACTCCTACGAGCAGTACTTC
CASGYGNSYEQYF
>TRBV6-1|-|-|TRBJ2-2
TGTGCCAGCAGTGAAGGGGCAGGAAGTGGGACCGGGGAGCTGTTTTTT
CASSEGAGSGTGELFF
>TRBV6-5|few|-|TRBJ1-1
TGTGCCAGCAGTTCCCGGGACGTACTCACTGAAGCTTTCTTT
CASSSRDVLTEAFF
>TRBV11-1|-|-|TRBJ1-1
TGTGCCAGCAGCAGACCGGGCCCCCGGTTGAACACTGAAGCTTTCTTT
CASSRPGPRLNTEAFF
>TRBV4-2|-|TRBD1|TRBJ1-6
TGTGCCAGCAGCCAAGAGGGGACAGGGGATTCACCCCTCCACTTT
CASSQEGTGDSPLHF
>TRBV25-1|many|-|TRBJ2-2
TGTGCCAGCAGTGAGGCCGGGGAGCTGTTTTTT
CASSEAGELFF
>TRBV9|many|-|TRBJ1-4
TGTGCCAGCAGCGTATGGGGAAATGAAAAACTGTTTTTT
CASSVWGNEKLFF
>TRBV5-4|-|TRBD2|TRBJ2-1
TGTGCCAGCAGTCTCGAAATAGCGGGGTACAATGAGCAATTCTTC
CASSLEIAGYNEQFF
>TRBV25-1|few|TRBD2|TRBJ2-2
TGTGCCAGCAGTGACCTAGCGGACACCGGGGAGCTGTTTTTT
CASSDLADTGELFF
>TRBV5-1|many|-|TRBJ1-5
TGCGCCAGCAGAGGTGACGGCAGCAATCAGCCCCAGCATTTT
CASRGDGSNQPQHF
>TRBV20-1|medium-sized|TRBD1|TRBJ2-7
TGCAGTGCTTCCGGGACAGGGGTGTACGAGCAGTACTTC
CSASGTGVYEQYF
>TRBV6-5|few|TRBD2|TRBJ2-7
TGTGCCAGCAGTTACTCTAAGACAGGACTAGCTGACGAGCAGTACTTC
CASSYSKTGLADEQYF
>TRBV10-3|-|-|TRBJ1-5
TGTGCCATCAGGGGGGTGGGTCAGCCCCAGCATTTT
CAIRGVGQPQHF
>TRBV28|few|TRBD1|TRBJ1-3
TGTGCCAGCAGGGACAGGGCTGGAAACACCATATATTTT
CASRDRAGNTIYF
>TRBV6-2/TRBV6-3|few|TRBD2|TRBJ2-7
TGTGCCAGCAGTTACTCAGTTCGACTAGCGGGGGTTTTTCAGTACTTC
CASSYSVRLAGVFQYF
>TRBV6-1|few|-|TRBJ2-2
TGTGCCAGCAGTGACAACGCGGGGGAGCTGTTTTTT
CASSDNAGELFF
>TRBV20-1|-|TRBD2|TRBJ2-1
TGCAGTGCTAGAGGGACTAGCGACAATGAGCAGTTCTTC
CSARGTSDNEQFF
>TRBV2|-|TRBD2|TRBJ2-7
TGTGCCAGCCGCTCTCGGACTAGCGGCTACGAGCAGTACTTC
CASRSRTSGYEQYF
>TRBV6-5|-|-|TRBJ2-3
TGTGCCAGCAGTTACTCCCGGGGAGATACGCAGTATTTT
CASSYSRGDTQYF
>TRBV7-9|once|-|TRBJ2-3
TGTGCCAGCTGCCCACGGGGCCCTGATACGCAGTATTTT
CASCPRGPDTQYF
>TRBV12-3/TRBV12-4|medium-sized|TRBD2|TRBJ2-1
TGTGCCAGCAGTTTTCCTAGCGGGATTTACAATGAGCAGTTCTTC
CASSFPSGIYNEQFF
>TRBV20-1|many|-|TRBJ1-2
TGCAGTGCCCCCTACGCGTTCAAGGGGTACTATGGCTACACCTTC
CSAPYAFKGYYGYTF
>TRBV14|-|-|TRBJ2-3
TGTGCCAGCAGCCATCAAAAGCGGTCGACGCAGTATTTT
CASSHQKRSTQYF
>TRBV11-3|-|-|TRBJ1-2
TGTGCCAGCAGCCAGGACAGTTATGGCTACACCTTC
CASSQDSYGYTF
>TRBV19|few|-|TRBJ1-1
TGTGCCAGTAGTTTGCCCAGGCCGAACACTGAAGCTTTCTTT
CASSLPRPNTEAFF
>TRBV5-1|few|TRBD2|TRBJ2-1
TGCGCCAGCAGCTTGGTAGCGGGAGGGCCCAATGAGCAGTTCTTC
CASSLVAGGPNEQFF
>TRBV6-5|medium-sized|-|TRBJ2-7
TGTGCCAGCAGTTACTCGCGTATCGGTGGCGCTTGGGAGCAGTACTTC
CASSYSRIGGAWEQYF
>TRBV5-8|-|-|TRBJ2-1
TGTGCCAGCAGCACCCGACTCTCCTACAATGAGCAGTTCTTC
CASSTRLSYNEQFF
>TRBV6-1|few|-|TRBJ1-5
TGTGCCAGCAGGACTACATCCCGGAATCAGCCCCAGCATTTT
CASRTTSRNQPQHF
>TRBV11-3|-|-|TRBJ2-2
TGTGCCAGCAGCTTTCAGGGTACCGGGGAGCTGTTTTTT
CASSFQGTGELFF
>TRBV6-1|few|TRBD1|TRBJ1-2
TGTGCCAGCAGATGGGACAGGGAGGATGGCTACACCTTC
CASRWDREDGYTF
>TRBV6-1|-|TRBD1|TRBJ1-3
TGTGCCAGCAACCGGGACAGGGCGATCGGAAACACCATATATTTT
CASNRDRAIGNTIYF
>TRBV29-1|-|TRBD1|TRBJ2-2
TGCAGCGTCGGGGGACAGGGGAACTCCGGGGAGCTGTTTTTT
CSVGGQGNSGELFF
>TRBV4-3|few|TRBD1|TRBJ2-1
TGCGCCAGCAGCCAAGATCCGACAGGGGGCTTGGATGAGCAGTTCTTC
CASSQDPTGGLDEQFF
>TRBV6-1|-|TRBD2|TRBJ2-7
TGTGCCAGCAGCGGCAGACTAGCGGGAAAAGGTGACGAGCAGTACTTC
CASSGRLAGKGDEQYF
>TRBV6-5|-|-|TRBJ2-2
TGTGCCAGCAGTTGGGGGGCCGGGTCTGGGGTCGGCGGGGAGCTGTTTTTT
CASSWGAGSGVGGELFF
>TRBV7-2|-|-|TRBJ1-2
TGTGCCAGCAGCTTAGTAAACGGGAACTATGGCTACACCTTC
CASSLVNGNYGYTF
>TRBV20-1|-|TRBD2|TRBJ2-2
TGCAGTGCCCCTAGCGGGAGGTCCGGGGAGCTGTTTTTT
CSAPSGRSGELFF
>TRBV6-1|large|-|TRBJ2-7
TGTGCCAGCAGTGACAGGGTCTTGACCTACGAGCAGTACTTC
CASSDRVLTYEQYF
>TRBV12-3/TRBV12-4|many|TRBD1|TRBJ1-4
TGTGCCAGCAGTTCCCGGGGACAGGGGGAAAAACTGTTTTTT
CASSSRGQGEKLFF
>TRBV7-6|-|-|TRBJ2-7
TGTGCCAGCAGCGTCCGGGACTCAAGCGAGCAGTACTTC
CASSVRDSSEQYF
>TRBV6-1|few|-|TRBJ2-2
TGTGCCAACAGTTTACGAGGCCCCCAGAGGGGCGGGGAGCTGTTTTTT
CANSLRGPQRGGELFF
>TRBV5-1|-|TRBD2|TRBJ2-7
TGCGCCAGCAGCTTGGATAGCGGGGGACTCTACGAGCAGTACTTC
CASSLDSGGLYEQYF
>TRBV6-1|few|TRBD1|TRBJ2-2
TGTGCCAGCAGACAAATACAGGGGGCACACGGGGAGCTGTTTTTT
CASRQIQGAHGELFF
>TRBV2|-|-|TRBJ1-1
TGTGCCAGCAGTGGGGTGGTTATTGAAGCTTTCTTT
CASSGVVIEAFF
>TRBV20-1|-|-|TRBJ2-7
TGCAGTGCTAGAGTAACGCCCCAAGATTCTGACGAGCAGTACTTC
CSARVTPQDSDEQYF
>TRBV10-3|many|-|TRBJ1-5
TGTGCCATCAGGAACCGACAGAGCAATCAGCCCCAGCATTTT
CAIRNRQSNQPQHF
>TRBV9|-|TRBD2|TRBJ2-2
TGTGCCAGCAGCCCCTTCGGGGCGGGAGAACACGGGGAGCTGTTTTTT
CASSPFGAGEHGELFF
>TRBV12-3/TRBV12-4|-|TRBD2|TRBJ2-1
TGTGCCAGCAGACTGAGCGGGGCCAATTACAATGAGCAGTTCTTC
CASRLSGANYNEQFF
>TRBV6-4|-|-|TRBJ2-1
TGTGCCAGCAGTGCTAGCGCCTACAATGAGCAGTTCTTC
CASSASAYNEQFF